The 22 T cell receptor beta chains listed next were all sequenced from one sample in a study of blood T cell repertoires in COVID-19. TCRdb keeps only in-frame clones here, not all; method: immunoSEQ multiplex PCR. The sample holds 60,000 to 75,000 clones, around 80% seen once. Specimen: peripheral blood. Receptors were obtained from a woman of 80 years or more with acute or convalescent COVID-19.

This chain links TRBV11-2 with TRBJ1-5, with D perhaps matching TRBD1 (6 bases). Germline lookup yields CDR1 SGHAT and CDR2 FQNNGV. V gave up 3 bases and J gave up 7 bases, with 16 bases separating them. The CDR3 sequence is 15 residues long. The DNA of the CDR3 is TGTGCCAGCAGCTTCGGAACTGGGGGCGGACAGCCCCAGCATTTT. This gives the protein CASSFGTGGGQPQHF.

The chain uses TRBV9 and TRBJ2-3; 11 nucleotides align to TRBD2. This CDR3 is built from 19 residues. Germline CDR1 reads SGDLS; CDR2 reads YYNGEE. V gave up 0 bases and J gave up 1 base; unmatched junction bases: 10. For the CDR3, the DNA is TGTGCCAGCAGCGTAGAAGGTAGCGGGGGGGCCGTGGGCACAGATACGCAGTATTTT. Protein product: CASSVEGSGGAVGTDTQYF.

This clone was counted a single time. The DNA of the CDR3 is TGTGCCAGCAGTAGGGGACAGGGGGACGATTTCTTT. Its translation: CASSRGQGDDFF. The chain is built from TRBV6-5 and TRBJ1-1; TRBD1 matches 11 bases. Trimming cost V 5 bases and J 13 bases; bases outside gene matches: 6. The CDR3 spans 12 residues. CDR1 MNHEY and CDR2 SVGAGI come from the germline V gene.

The genes are TRBV1 and TRBJ1-5; TRBD1, the table's D call, lacks a check against the DNA. TRBV1 is described as a pseudogene. This CDR3 is 19 amino acids long. For the CDR3, the DNA is TGCACCAGCAGCCAGGGAAGGGACAGGGGGAGGAAAGGCGGCCAGCCCCAGCATTTT. Its translation: CTSSQGRDRGRKGGQPQHF.

The rearrangement joins TRBV5-1 to TRBJ2-3; 9 bases line up with TRBD2. The CDR3 consists of 18 residues. Germline CDR1 reads SGHRS; CDR2 reads YFSETQ. J was trimmed by 5 bases and V by 0 bases; bases with no gene match: 13. DNA of the CDR3: TGCGCCAGCAGCTTGGCCCGTGGGCCAAGCGGGGGGATAGATACGCAGTATTTT. Translated, it gives CASSLARGPSGGIDTQYF.

The rearrangement uses TRBV30 and TRBJ1-5; possibly TRBD1 for D (6 bases). Trimming left V 5 bases short and J 9 bases short, with 17 bases between. The CDR3 loop spans 13 amino acids. The germline V gene has CDR1 GTSNPN and CDR2 SVGIG (reference sequence). The CDR3 loop reads CAWQGTPAGPQHF. In nucleotides, the CDR3 is TGTGCCTGGCAAGGGACACCGGCGGGGCCCCAGCATTTT.

This clone was recorded once. The CDR3 region is CASSLDRALGQYF. The CDR3 DNA is TGTGCCAGCAGCTTGGACAGGGCTCTTGGGCAGTACTTC. This sequence joins TRBV11-2 and TRBJ2-7; TRBD1 agrees at 8 bases. V dropped 3 bases and J dropped 9; count of bases not matched to a gene: 7. The germline V gene encodes CDR1 SGHAT and CDR2 FQNNGV. The CDR3 loop spans 13 amino acids.

This rearrangement joins TRBV7-9 to TRBJ2-3; 10 bases line up with TRBD2. The CDR3 has 17 amino acids. Germline trimming cut 5 bases from V and 2 bases from J; bases unmatched to any gene: 10. Germline V CDR1 and CDR2: SEHNR, FQNEAQ (reference sequence). The DNA of the CDR3 is TGTGCCAGCAGCCGCGGGAGTAGCGGGGGGTTCACAGATACGCAGTATTTT. It encodes CASSRGSSGGFTDTQYF.

The chain uses TRBV5-1 and TRBJ1-6; TRBD1 agrees at 12 bases. The CDR3 consists of 15 residues. Trimming removed 4 bases from V and 9 bases from J; junction bases left unmatched: 5. The germline V gene has CDR1 SGHRS and CDR2 YFSETQ. CDR3 nucleotides: TGCGCCAGCAGCCCGGGACAGGGGGCTAGTTCACCCCTCCACTTT. Translating it yields CASSPGQGASSPLHF.

The V and J genes are TRBV30 and TRBJ2-7; the match to TRBD2 covers 10 bases. This CDR3 contains 13 residues. CDR1 GTSNPN and CDR2 SVGIG come from the germline V gene (reference sequence). Trimming cost V 6 bases and J 7 bases; bases outside gene matches: 9. The CDR3 nucleotides read TGTGCCTGCCGGGTAGCGGGGGGCAGGGAGCAGTACTTC. Its protein is CACRVAGGREQYF.

The V call is TRBV7-9, the J call TRBJ1-1; possibly TRBD1 for D (6 bases). V was cut by 2 bases and J by 11 bases, with 12 bases left in between. CDR3 size: 12 residues. The germline gives CDR1 SEHNR, CDR2 FQNEAQ (reference sequence). The CDR3 DNA sequence: TGTGCCAGCAGCTTATCATCAGGGGAGGCTTTCTTT. Protein product: CASSLSSGEAFF.

This clone came up a few times. This chain connects TRBV3-1 (or the pseudogene TRBV3-2) to TRBJ2-5; D possibly corresponds to TRBD2 (6 bases). This CDR3 has 20 residues. Trimming cost V 1 base and J 5 bases, with 29 bases left between them. From germline, CDR1 is LGHDT and CDR2 YNNKEL (reference sequence). The CDR3 region is CASSQVGGFGGRLLAETQYF. The DNA of the CDR3 is TGTGCCAGCAGCCAAGTGGGGGGTTTCGGAGGGAGACTCCTTGCGGAGACCCAGTACTTC.

This sequence joins TRBV6-6 and TRBJ2-1; 8 bases match TRBD2. With V trimmed by 4 bases and J by 7 bases, 6 bases remained unmatched. CDR1 MNHNY and CDR2 SVGAGI come from the germline V gene (reference sequence). This CDR3 contains 14 residues. The CDR3 DNA sequence: TGTGCCAGCAGTTTCGGGGGGGTACGAAATGAGCAGTTCTTC. It yields the protein CASSFGGVRNEQFF.

This sequence joins TRBV11-2 and TRBJ2-1; D gene unclear. Trimming cost V 5 bases and J 0 bases, with 8 bases left between them. The CDR3 runs 14 residues. Germline CDR1 is SGHAT and CDR2 is FQNNGV. CDR3 protein: CASSPQRSYNEQFF. The CDR3 nucleotides read TGTGCCAGCAGCCCACAACGCTCCTACAATGAGCAGTTCTTC. Full variable domain (rest looked up from reference TRBV11-2 and TRBJ2-1): EAGVAQSPRYKIIEKRQSVAFWCNPISGHATLYWYQQILGQGPKLLIQFQNNGVVDDSQLPKDRFSAERLKGVDSTLKIQPAKLEDSAVYLCASSPQRSYNEQFFGPGTRLTVL.

This clone has just a few counts. This CDR3 is CASTYTSPLHF. The DNA of the CDR3 is TGTGCCAGCACCTATACCTCACCCCTCCACTTT. V and J are TRBV2 and TRBJ1-6; D not certain. V lost 7 bases, J lost 10 bases, and 8 bases lay in between. The CDR3 totals 11 residues. CDR1 is SNHLY, CDR2 FYNNEI, per germline.

The chain's CDR3 is CASSQVVSNNEQFF. CDR3 bases: TGTGCCAGCAGCCAAGTAGTCTCAAACAATGAGCAGTTCTTC. This sequence joins TRBV3-1 (or the pseudogene TRBV3-2) and TRBJ2-1; D gene uncertain. The germline gives CDR1 LGHDT, CDR2 YNNKEL (reference sequence). The ends were cut back, 1 base at V and 5 bases at J, with 9 bases in the middle. CDR3 length equals 14 residues.

V usage is TRBV18 and J usage is TRBJ2-5; TRBD2 aligns across 7 bases. V shed 0 bases, J shed 5 bases, and the junction held 3 bases outside the gene matches. The CDR3 is 14 residues long. Germline V gives CDR1 KGHSH, CDR2 LQKENI. The CDR3 DNA sequence: TGTGCCAGCTCACCACCAGCGGGGACGGAGACCCAGTACTTC. Its protein product is CASSPPAGTETQYF.

This clone occurred once. The chain carries TRBV18 and TRBJ2-5; D perhaps matches TRBD2 (7 bases). V lost 6 bases and J lost 5, with 13 bases in between. The CDR3 is 13 amino acids. Germline CDR1 and CDR2: KGHSH and LQKENI. CDR3 loop: CASSPGGRETQYF. The DNA for the CDR3 is TGTGCCAGCTCTCCGGGGGGCCGCGAGACCCAGTACTTC.

The chain employs TRBV2 and TRBJ2-3, with 7 bases fitting TRBD2. V shed 8 bases, J shed 0 bases, and the junction held 8 bases outside the gene matches. Germline assignment: CDR1 SNHLY and CDR2 FYNNEI. The CDR3 runs 15 residues. Here the CDR3 DNA reads TGTGCCAGCTCTCTTCTGGGGGGGAGCACAGATACGCAGTATTTT. It is translated as CASSLLGGSTDTQYF.

The V gene is TRBV25-1, the J gene TRBJ1-1; no clear D gene. With 1 base removed from V and 11 bases from J, the gap between germline ends came to 14 bases. CDR3 size: 13 residues. The V gene's germline CDR1 is MGHDK and CDR2 SYGVNS. CDR3 loop: CASSEFAPHGAFF. The DNA for the CDR3 is TGTGCCAGCAGTGAATTCGCGCCCCACGGGGCTTTCTTT.

The genes are TRBV6-5 and TRBJ2-7; the match to TRBD2 covers 7 bases. V gave up 7 bases and J gave up 6 bases; unmatched junction bases: 6. This CDR3 region has 12 residues. Germline V CDR1 and CDR2: MNHEY, SVGAGI. CDR3 sequence: CASTSGVAEQYF. CDR3 in DNA: TGTGCCAGCACCAGCGGGGTTGCCGAGCAGTACTTC.

The DNA for the CDR3 is TGTGCCAGCAGCTCCGGGACAGACACCACAGATACGCAGTATTTT. Its translation: CASSSGTDTTDTQYF. The chain is built from TRBV11-3 and TRBJ2-3; the match to TRBD1 covers 7 bases. In germline, CDR1 is SGHNT, CDR2 YENEEA. CDR3 length: 15 residues. Trimming removed 4 bases from V and 2 bases from J; junction bases left unmatched: 6.